A single sample is the source of the 27 T cell receptor beta chains below, sequenced in a study of cytomegalovirus exposure and HLA in healthy donors. Primers for the PCR totalled 60 Vbeta and 13 Jbeta. Assay: immunoSEQ multiplex PCR; the TCRdb copy retains only in-frame clones and omits some. The repertoire table contains just over 200,000 clones. The specimen was PBMCs. The source is a girl aged 2-10 years in good health and CMV-seropositive.

This sequence joins TRBV5-1 and TRBJ2-7, with TRBD2 matching over 9 bases. The germline V gene has CDR1 SGHRS and CDR2 YFSETQ. The CDR3 is made up of 16 amino acids. Trimming cost V 4 bases and J 0 bases; bases outside gene matches: 8. In nucleotides, the CDR3 is TGCGCCAGCAGCCCCCTCACTAGCGGGCTCTCCTACGAGCAGTACTTC. Amino acid sequence: CASSPLTSGLSYEQYF. The full variable domain, completed using reference TRBV5-1 and TRBJ2-7, is KAGVTQTPRYLIKTRGQQVTLSCSPISGHRSVSWYQQTPGQGLQFLFEYFSETQRNKGNFPGRFSGRQFSNSRSEMNVSTLELGDSALYLCASSPLTSGLSYEQYFGPGTRLTVT.

The chain has TRBV4-2 and TRBJ2-6; 11 bases match TRBD2. The J segment lost 0 bases and the V segment lost 2 bases, leaving 3 bases of the junction unmatched. CDR3 length equals 18 residues. CDR1 LGHNA and CDR2 YNFKEQ come from the germline V gene. The CDR3 is CASSQPGLAGSGANVLTF. The CDR3 DNA sequence: TGTGCCAGCAGCCAACCCGGACTAGCGGGCTCTGGGGCCAACGTCCTGACTTTC.

The rearrangement joins TRBV12-2 to TRBJ2-7; TRBD1 reflects the table's D call only, with no check against the DNA. TRBV12-2 is listed as a pseudogene. The CDR3 sequence is 18 residues long. CDR3 sequence: CASRLWARATGGTYEQYF. The CDR3 DNA reads as TGTGCAAGTCGCTTATGGGCTAGGGCCACAGGGGGGACCTACGAGCAGTACTTC.

The J gene is TRBJ2-1, the V gene TRBV5-4; unclear D gene. The V end was cut by 5 bases, the J end by 4 bases, with 10 bases between. CDR1 and CDR2 from the germline V gene are SGHNT and YYREEE (reference sequence). There are 13 residues in the CDR3. The CDR3 loop reads CASRPNSYNEQFF. The DNA for the CDR3 is TGTGCCAGCAGACCAAATAGTTACAATGAGCAGTTCTTC.

This chain uses TRBV12-1 with TRBJ2-3; the D call TRBD1 from the table was never checked on the DNA. TRBV12-1 is listed as a pseudogene. This CDR3 is 14 amino acids long. This chain's CDR3 is CASIQGQKTDTQYF. CDR3 in DNA: TGTGCCAGCATCCAGGGGCAAAAAACAGATACGCAGTATTTT.

V gene TRBV19 combines with J gene TRBJ2-7; maybe TRBD1 (5 bases). The CDR3 has 16 residues. The germline CDR1 and CDR2 sequences are LNHDA and SQIVND (reference sequence). The V gene lost 6 bases and the J gene lost 1 base, with 19 bases spanning the gap. The CDR3 here is CASSRLTGKSSYEQYF. CDR3 DNA sequence: TGTGCCAGTAGCCGATTAACAGGCAAAAGTTCCTACGAGCAGTACTTC.

The V call is TRBV28, the J call TRBJ2-7; D is undetermined. The CDR3 contains 15 residues. The V gene's germline CDR1 is MDHEN and CDR2 SYDVKM. Between the trimmed V and J ends, which lost 5 bases and 2 bases, there was a span of 16 bases. The CDR3 bases are TGTGCCAGCAGTCGGAACAGATACCAAACCTACGAGCAGTACTTC. It codes for CASSRNRYQTYEQYF.

The chain combines TRBV19 with TRBJ2-4, with TRBD2 matching over 14 bases. V lost 5 bases, J lost 14 bases, and 11 bases stayed unmatched. This CDR3 spans 15 amino acids. Per the germline V gene, CDR1 is LNHDA and CDR2 is SQIVND (reference sequence). The CDR3 spells CASSSQGTSGRWEYF. Here the CDR3 DNA reads TGTGCCAGTAGTTCCCAGGGGACTAGCGGGAGATGGGAGTACTTC.

The chain is built from TRBV18 and TRBJ2-2; 7 nucleotides line up with TRBD1. Germline values: CDR1 KGHSH, CDR2 LQKENI. With 3 bases clipped from V and 1 base from J, the junction kept 2 bases outside the gene matches. There are 15 residues in the CDR3. CDR3 in amino acids: CASSPRDRNTGELFF. For the CDR3, the DNA is TGTGCCAGCTCACCCCGGGACAGGAACACCGGGGAGCTGTTTTTT.

The V and J genes are TRBV7-9 and TRBJ2-7, with a possible D match to TRBD1 (7 bases). V was shortened by 5 bases and J by 6 bases, with 20 bases between the two germline ends. This CDR3 spans 15 amino acids. Looked up from germline, CDR1 is SEHNR and CDR2 is FQNEAQ (reference sequence). The CDR3 loop is CASSQATGWRAEQYF. The CDR3 coding sequence is TGTGCCAGCAGCCAGGCGACAGGGTGGAGGGCCGAGCAGTACTTC.

This chain uses TRBV28 with TRBJ1-1; D is unresolved. This CDR3 region has 12 residues. V was clipped by 5 bases and J by 4 bases, with 8 bases between them. The germline V gene has CDR1 MDHEN and CDR2 SYDVKM. CDR3 sequence (DNA): TGTGCCAGCAGTGGTAGTTCCACTGAAGCTTTCTTT. Its translation is CASSGSSTEAFF.

The J gene is TRBJ2-3, the V gene TRBV4-2, with TRBD2 matching 7 bases. This CDR3 comprises 16 residues. Trimming cost V 1 base and J 1 base; bases outside gene matches: 5. Germline V lookup: CDR1 LGHNA, CDR2 YNFKEQ. This chain's CDR3 is CASSQGAGEGTDTQYF. The DNA of the CDR3 is TGTGCCAGCAGCCAAGGGGCGGGAGAGGGCACAGATACGCAGTATTTT.

This chain uses TRBV5-1 with TRBJ2-7; 7 bases are a match to TRBD2. Germline V gene data show CDR1 as SGHRS and CDR2 as YFSETQ. Trimming cost V 4 bases and J 3 bases; bases outside gene matches: 4. The CDR3 has 13 amino acids. CDR3 sequence reads: CASSLSGDYEQYF. CDR3 sequence (DNA): TGCGCCAGCAGCCTGAGCGGGGACTACGAGCAGTACTTC.

The CDR3 loop is CASSSELAGGWNEQFF. For the CDR3, the DNA is TGCGCCAGCAGCTCAGAGCTAGCGGGAGGGTGGAATGAGCAGTTCTTC. The chain employs TRBV5-1 and TRBJ2-1; 12 positions match TRBD2. This CDR3 region has 16 residues. The junction had 8 bases not matched to a gene; V was cut back by 3 bases and J by 7 bases. The germline gives CDR1 SGHRS, CDR2 YFSETQ.

Comments on this clone: One end of the junction varies from germline; a read error may be responsible. The chain has TRBV27 and TRBJ1-1; possibly TRBD1 for D (5 bases). Germline CDR1 reads MNHEY; CDR2 reads SMNVEV (reference sequence). There are 14 residues in the CDR3. The CDR3 spells CASSVSYRGTEAFF. DNA of the CDR3: TGTGCCAGCAGTGTATCTTATCGGGGGACTGAAGCTTTCTTT.

The CDR3 bases are TGCGCCAGCAGCCATTTAGCGGGAGCCAAAAACATTCAGTACTTC. Protein product: CASSHLAGAKNIQYF. The genes are TRBV4-1 and TRBJ2-4, with 7 bases lining up with TRBD2. CDR3 size: 15 residues. Germline V gene sequence: CDR1 MGHRA, CDR2 YSYEKL. The trim removed 3 bases at V and 0 bases at J, leaving 2 bases unmatched.

The genes are TRBV29-1 and TRBJ2-7; possibly TRBD2 for D (6 bases). The germline V and J ends were trimmed by 6 bases and 3 bases, with 15 bases remaining between them. CDR3 length equals 13 residues. Germline values: CDR1 SQVTM, CDR2 ANQGSEA. Written as DNA, the CDR3 is TGCAGCGTCCCACGGGCCGGGAGCTACGAGCAGTACTTC. This sequence encodes CSVPRAGSYEQYF.

The chain is built from TRBV7-9 and TRBJ2-7, with TRBD1 matching over 8 bases. Trimming took 5 bases from V and 3 from J; bases not matched to a gene: 18. CDR3 size: 18 residues. In germline, CDR1 is SEHNR, CDR2 FQNEAQ (reference sequence). As DNA, the CDR3 is TGTGCCAGCAGCCCAGAATTGAAAAGGCGGACAGGGTTCTACGAGCAGTACTTC. It is translated as CASSPELKRRTGFYEQYF.

This rearrangement joins TRBV27 to TRBJ2-7; 8 nucleotides line up with TRBD2. Germline CDR1 reads MNHEY; CDR2 reads SMNVEV (reference sequence). This CDR3 is built from 13 residues. V dropped 8 bases and J dropped 7; count of bases not matched to a gene: 10. CDR3 loop: CASRAGDREEQYF. CDR3 DNA: TGTGCCAGCCGAGCGGGAGATAGAGAGGAGCAGTACTTC.

The rearrangement uses TRBV7-7 and TRBJ2-5; 9 nucleotides agree with TRBD2. Trimming took 1 base from V and 5 from J; bases not matched to a gene: 2. Germline assignment: CDR1 SSHAT and CDR2 FNYEAQ (reference sequence). The CDR3 length is 14 residues. CDR3 DNA sequence: TGTGCCAGCAGCTTAGTAGCGGGAGTGGAGACCCAGTACTTC. This codes for CASSLVAGVETQYF.

The rearrangement joins TRBV14 to TRBJ2-7, with TRBD2 matching over 11 bases. The length of the CDR3 is 16 residues. The germline V gene encodes CDR1 SGHDN and CDR2 FVKESK. The trim removed 2 bases at V and 4 bases at J, leaving 7 bases unmatched. DNA for the CDR3: TGTGCCAGCAGCCAACTAGCGGGAGGCTGGTCTTACGAGCAGTACTTC. This sequence encodes CASSQLAGGWSYEQYF.

The chain has TRBV28 and TRBJ1-2; maybe TRBD1 (5 bases). There are 12 residues in the CDR3. Germline values: CDR1 MDHEN, CDR2 SYDVKM. V lost 3 bases and J lost 5, with 7 bases in between. The CDR3 sequence: CASSFRAYGYTF. The CDR3 DNA follows: TGTGCCAGCAGTTTCAGGGCTTATGGCTACACCTTC.

The gene calls are TRBV6-1 and TRBJ2-5; no reliable D call. This CDR3 has 11 residues. Germline CDR1 reads MNHNS; CDR2 reads SASEGT. The V and J ends lost 7 bases and 4 bases respectively, with 7 bases between them. The CDR3 DNA sequence: TGTGCCAGCACCCCACTAGAGACCCAGTACTTC. It yields the protein CASTPLETQYF.

The rearrangement joins TRBV6-1 to TRBJ1-2, with TRBD1 matching 7 bases. Germline loops: CDR1 MNHNS, CDR2 SASEGT. The CDR3 runs 15 residues. V dropped 6 bases and J dropped 0; count of bases not matched to a gene: 7. The CDR3, as DNA: TGTGCCAGCAGCGGTGGGACAGCCACTAACTATGGCTACACCTTC. Translation gives CASSGGTATNYGYTF.

To note about this clone: Other DNA sequences in the same sample also yield this CDR3. This chain connects TRBV10-3 to TRBJ2-1; D is unresolved. Germline CDR1 reads ENHRY; CDR2 reads SYGVKD. V lost 4 bases and J lost 7, with 5 bases in between. The CDR3 runs 11 residues. The CDR3 region is CAISVGNEQFF. DNA of the CDR3: TGTGCCATCAGTGTCGGGAATGAGCAGTTCTTC.

The rearrangement uses TRBV10-3 and TRBJ1-2, with 11 bases fitting TRBD1. CDR3 length: 14 residues. V was pared by 6 bases and J by 6 bases, with 6 bases of the junction left unmatched. Germline CDR1 ENHRY, CDR2 SYGVKD. This CDR3 reads CAIRGQGVIDGYTF. The DNA for the CDR3 is TGTGCCATCAGGGGACAGGGGGTGATTGATGGCTACACCTTC.

The genes are TRBV29-1 and TRBJ1-5, with no clear D. The CDR3 contains 12 residues. From germline, CDR1 is SQVTM and CDR2 ANQGSEA. V lost 6 bases to trimming and J lost 4 bases, with 10 bases between them. CDR3 loop: CSVESENQPQHF. The CDR3 region has the DNA TGCAGCGTCGAGAGTGAAAATCAGCCCCAGCATTTT. Full variable domain (missing parts from reference TRBV29-1 and TRBJ1-5): SAVISQKPSRDICQRGTSLTIQCQVDSQVTMMFWYRQQPGQSLTLIATANQGSEATYESGFVIDKFPISRPNLTFSTLTVSNMSPEDSSIYLCSVESENQPQHFGDGTRLSIL.